The T cell receptor beta chain under discussion was sequenced for a study of T cell repertoires in cytomegalovirus infection. Study results and caveats: There were HLA-C-restricted CMV-specific TCR beta clonotypes dominating the ex vivo response.

One entry per CDR3 protein results from TCRdb running MiXCR on the reads. The sample holds some 800,000 distinct CDR3 sequences; 32% are singletons and the top ten take around an eighth. A note on this clonotype: Its antigen is still unknown.

The CDR3 contains 16 residues. Germline V lookup: CDR1 MNHGY, CDR2 SAAAGT. V lost 2 bases and J lost 0, with 12 bases in between. The sample here was cultured CD8+ T cells from PBMCs, taken from culture after CMV antigen stimulation. This receptor was identified in a human donor in good health (CMV status not recorded). Some clones in this sample may be carry-over from other donors' samples. The rearrangement uses TRBV6-8 and TRBJ2-3; no definite D call. The CDR3 region is CASSYEGRASTDTQYF. In nucleotides, the CDR3 is TGTGCCAGCAGTTACGAAGGCCGTGCTAGCACAGATACGCAGTATTTT.